What follows are 19 T cell receptor beta chains derived from one specimen sequenced in a study of T cell responses to AZD1222 COVID-19 vaccine. The protocol was immunoSEQ multiplex PCR, while the TCRdb copy is restricted to in-frame clones and leaves out a portion. This table has 120,000 to 150,000 clones, 75% to 95% appearing once. The sample here was peripheral blood, taken on day 0 of MenACWY control vaccination. All receptors derive from an adult in good health.

This clone was seen only once. The chain recombines TRBV12-3 or TRBV12-4 with TRBJ1-4; 7 bases are a match to TRBD1. The V and J ends lost 6 bases and 8 bases, in that order; junction bases with no gene match: 6. The CDR3 extends over 13 amino acids. CDR3 loop: CASRKGTVEKLFF. CDR3 nucleotides: TGTGCCAGCAGAAAAGGGACAGTGGAAAAACTGTTTTTT.

This clone was observed a single time. J is TRBJ2-1 and V is TRBV3-1 (or the pseudogene TRBV3-2); 7 bases map to TRBD2. The CDR3 runs 14 residues. The germline gives CDR1 LGHDT, CDR2 YNNKEL (reference sequence). Losses at the gene ends were 1 base for V and 9 bases for J; bases not matched to a gene: 6. The chain's CDR3 is CASSQGGRASEQFF. The CDR3, as DNA: TGTGCCAGCAGCCAAGGAGGGAGGGCCAGTGAGCAGTTCTTC.

The V call is TRBV2, the J call TRBJ2-3, with 10 nucleotides matching TRBD2. Germline CDR1 reads SNHLY; CDR2 reads FYNNEI. The CDR3 contains 16 residues. J lost 3 bases, V lost 6 bases, and 9 bases had no gene match. The CDR3 nucleotides read TGTGCCAGCAGGGAATCTTTAGCGGGAGGAACAGATACGCAGTATTTT. Its protein is CASRESLAGGTDTQYF.

The rearrangement joins TRBV27 to TRBJ2-4; TRBD1 is a possible D gene (6 bases). Germline CDR1 and CDR2: MNHEY and SMNVEV (reference sequence). V dropped 3 bases and J dropped 1 base, with 7 bases sitting between them. The CDR3 is 14 residues long. The CDR3 bases are TGTGCCAGCAGTTTGAGGGGGGCCAAAAACATTCAGTACTTC. This gives the protein CASSLRGAKNIQYF.

The genes are TRBV2 and TRBJ2-1, with D possibly being TRBD1 (6 bases). The CDR3 totals 15 residues. From germline, CDR1 is SNHLY and CDR2 FYNNEI. Between the trimmed V and J ends, which lost 5 bases and 0 bases, there was a span of 11 bases. In DNA form, the CDR3 reads TGTGCCAGCAGTACTACAGGGAGCTCCTACAATGAGCAGTTCTTC. It encodes CASSTTGSSYNEQFF.

The chain couples TRBV10-1 to TRBJ1-6; perhaps TRBD1 as D (6 bases). Germline assignment: CDR1 WNHNN and CDR2 SYGVQD (reference sequence). V shed 8 bases and J shed 7 bases, with 9 bases lying between them. The CDR3 contains 12 residues. The CDR3: CASGQMNSPLHF. The CDR3 DNA reads as TGCGCCAGCGGACAGATGAATTCACCCCTCCACTTT.

J is TRBJ2-3 and V is TRBV7-6; TRBD2 is a possible D gene (5 bases). CDR1 and CDR2 from the germline V gene are SGHVS and FNYEAQ. The CDR3 is 15 residues long. V was shortened by 5 bases and J by 2 bases, with 14 bases between the two germline ends. CDR3 sequence: CASSKRTSNTDTQYF. The CDR3 coding sequence is TGTGCCAGCAGCAAACGGACTTCCAACACAGATACGCAGTATTTT.

V and J are TRBV14 and TRBJ1-3; no clear D gene. This CDR3 has 16 amino acids. V was clipped by 1 base and J by 4 bases, with 14 bases between them. Germline V gives CDR1 SGHDN, CDR2 FVKESK. DNA for the CDR3: TGTGCCAGCAGCCAAGTCATTCTGGGGAAGGGAAACACCATATATTTT. Protein product: CASSQVILGKGNTIYF.

This sequence joins TRBV15 and TRBJ1-1; D remains unclear. Trimming took 3 bases from V and 3 from J, leaving 14 bases between them. Germline CDR1 and CDR2: LNHNV and YYDKDF (reference sequence). This CDR3 contains 15 residues. CDR3 amino acids: CATSSQDGWDTEAFF. For the CDR3, the DNA is TGTGCCACCAGCAGTCAGGACGGGTGGGACACTGAAGCTTTCTTT.

V is TRBV27 and J is TRBJ1-2, with 11 positions matching TRBD1. The CDR3 loop spans 14 amino acids. Germline assignment: CDR1 MNHEY and CDR2 SMNVEV (reference sequence). The V and J ends lost 2 bases and 4 bases, in that order; junction bases with no gene match: 0. CDR3 protein: CASSLGTGGYGYTF. The CDR3, as DNA: TGTGCCAGCAGTTTAGGGACAGGGGGCTATGGCTACACCTTC.

The rearrangement uses TRBV27 and TRBJ1-5, with TRBD1 as a possible D gene (5 bases). Trimming removed 6 bases at V and 3 bases at J, with 12 bases between. This CDR3 comprises 14 residues. CDR1 and CDR2 from the germline V gene are MNHEY and SMNVEV (reference sequence). CDR3 DNA sequence: TGTGCCAGCAGCCCCCCAGGGACCAATCAGCCCCAGCATTTT. Protein sequence: CASSPPGTNQPQHF.

The chain is built from TRBV12-3 or TRBV12-4 and TRBJ1-2; D not resolved. This CDR3 has 12 amino acids. Trimming pared 3 bases from V and 7 bases from J, leaving 9 bases between. DNA for the CDR3: TGTGCCAGCAGTTTGCAGGAGGGTGGCTACACCTTC. Translating it yields CASSLQEGGYTF.

This rearrangement joins TRBV5-1 to TRBJ2-3; TRBD2 matches at 8 bases. Per the germline V gene, CDR1 is SGHRS and CDR2 is YFSETQ. V was clipped by 5 bases and J by 4 bases; unmatched bases: 9. The CDR3 runs 15 residues. CDR3 loop: CASRLRGLASDTQYF. CDR3 nucleotide sequence: TGCGCCAGCAGACTCCGCGGACTAGCTTCAGATACGCAGTATTTT.

V gene TRBV7-9 combines with J gene TRBJ1-2; D not resolved. CDR3 size: 14 residues. The ends were cut back, 3 bases at V and 3 bases at J, with 11 bases in the middle. Germline values: CDR1 SEHNR, CDR2 FQNEAQ (reference sequence). Written as DNA, the CDR3 is TGTGCCAGCAGCTTCGGCCCCGAAGACTATGGCTACACCTTC. Its protein product is CASSFGPEDYGYTF.

This sequence joins TRBV5-4 and TRBJ1-6, with TRBD1 identical over 9 bases. Per germline, CDR1 SGHNT and CDR2 YYREEE (reference sequence). J was trimmed by 5 bases and V by 4 bases; bases with no gene match: 10. There are 17 residues in the CDR3. The CDR3 DNA sequence: TGTGCCAGCAGCGGGGCGGGACAGGGATACAATAATTCACCCCTCCACTTT. It yields the protein CASSGAGQGYNNSPLHF.

The chain uses TRBV9 and TRBJ1-2, with unresolved D. Germline assignment: CDR1 SGDLS and CDR2 YYNGEE. This CDR3 contains 13 residues. V lost 4 bases and J lost 4, with 11 bases in between. CDR3 DNA: TGTGCCAGCAGCTGGACGGAGCCCTATGGCTACACCTTC. Protein product: CASSWTEPYGYTF.

A few counts support this clone. V usage is TRBV30 and J usage is TRBJ2-1; D gene uncertain. Germline loops: CDR1 GTSNPN, CDR2 SVGIG (reference sequence). V dropped 2 bases and J dropped 4 bases, with 9 bases sitting between them. The CDR3 extends over 13 amino acids. DNA for the CDR3: TGTGCCTGGAGTCCCGGCGAATACAATGAGCAGTTCTTC. Translated, it gives CAWSPGEYNEQFF.

J is TRBJ2-7 and V is TRBV6-6, with D maybe TRBD1 (6 bases). The CDR3 contains 14 residues. Deletions cut 2 bases from V and 2 bases from J, with 10 bases between. Germline CDR1 and CDR2: MNHNY and SVGAGI (reference sequence). Written as DNA, the CDR3 is TGTGCCAGCAGTTACCCCGACAGGACCTACGAGCAGTACTTC. Its protein is CASSYPDRTYEQYF.

J is TRBJ2-3 and V is TRBV6-5; 7 positions agree with TRBD2. J gave up 0 bases and V 5 bases, and 2 bases lay outside the gene matches. The length of the CDR3 is 14 residues. CDR1 is MNHEY and CDR2 is SVGAGI in the germline V gene. For the CDR3, the DNA is TGTGCCAGCAGTCAGCGGGGTAGCACAGATACGCAGTATTTT. Protein product: CASSQRGSTDTQYF.